This T cell receptor beta chain originates from a study of early T cells in non-severe SARS-CoV-2 infection. Study-level information: Sequenced material consisted of bulk RNA (from unsorted whole blood), and chains were unpaired.

This clonotype was counted between two and nine times. Its target is not known. Individual cDNA molecules carried attached unique molecular identifiers. One entry per CDR3 protein results from TCRdb running MiXCR on the 5' RACE reads. The repertoire holds roughly 93,000 distinct CDR3 sequences, roughly 11% seen once, with approximately 5% in the top ten. The CDR3 is 15 residues long. Trimming took 4 bases from V and 12 from J, leaving 23 bases between them. CDR1 is SGHRS, CDR2 YFSETQ, per germline. Whole-study findings and limits: Reliance on VDJdb matching favored anti-spike CD8 responses; private and CD4 specificities were missed.

Sequences were obtained from whole blood. The rearrangement uses TRBV5-1 and TRBJ2-1; D gene uncertain. The clonotype comes from an adult who was a healthcare worker with PCR-confirmed SARS-CoV-2 infection or an uninfected control (not recorded which). CDR3 DNA sequence: TGCGCCAGCAGCCAAGGACGGAGAGATCCCCTAGGGCAGTTCTTC. This translates into CASSQGRRDPLGQFF.